A single sample gave rise to the 15 T cell receptor beta chains below, sequenced in a study of cytomegalovirus exposure and HLA in healthy donors. The PCR used 60 Vbeta and 13 Jbeta primers. Repertoires were generated with immunoSEQ multiplex PCR, while TCRdb's copy carries only in-frame clones and drops some. This table has around 150,000 clones, 78% appearing once. Sequenced input: PBMCs. The source is a woman aged 40-49 years in good health and CMV-seronegative.

The chain couples TRBV5-6 to TRBJ2-5; possibly TRBD2 for D (5 bases). Germline V gives CDR1 SGHDT, CDR2 YYEEEE. Trimming took 1 base from V and 1 from J, leaving 11 bases between them. CDR3 length: 15 amino acids. CDR3 DNA sequence: TGTGCCAGCAGCTTGTGGGCAGGAGGCCAAGAGACCCAGTACTTC. This sequence encodes CASSLWAGGQETQYF.

The chain joins TRBV6-5 to TRBJ1-1; 9 bases are a match to TRBD1. The length of the CDR3 is 15 residues. Trimming removed 6 bases from V and 4 bases from J; junction bases left unmatched: 9. Looked up from germline, CDR1 is MNHEY and CDR2 is SVGAGI. The CDR3 DNA sequence: TGTGCCAGCAGACCGAGGACAGGGGTGGGCACTGAAGCTTTCTTT. Protein sequence: CASRPRTGVGTEAFF.

This chain joins TRBV7-3 and TRBJ2-2; D call uncertain. This CDR3 has 12 residues. The germline gives CDR1 SGHTA, CDR2 FQGTGA. Trimming cost V 5 bases and J 7 bases, with 8 bases left between them. The CDR3 loop is CASSATYGELFF. CDR3 DNA sequence: TGTGCCAGCAGCGCCACTTACGGGGAGCTGTTTTTT.

The chain employs TRBV28 and TRBJ1-2; 8 nucleotides line up with TRBD1. This CDR3 is 14 amino acids long. The V gene end was trimmed by 6 bases and the J gene end by 4 bases; junction bases not matched to a gene: 7. Germline lookup yields CDR1 MDHEN and CDR2 SYDVKM. The CDR3 sequence: CASRPPGQAYGYTF. The CDR3 DNA reads as TGTGCCAGCAGACCGCCGGGACAGGCCTATGGCTACACCTTC.

The chain links TRBV5-6 to TRBJ1-3, with D uncertain. The CDR3 spans 15 residues. Germline V gene lookup returns CDR1 SGHDT and CDR2 YYEEEE. The V gene lost 4 bases and the J gene lost 0 bases, with 11 bases spanning the gap. The CDR3 DNA sequence: TGTGCCAGCAGCCTGAGCCTGTCCTCTGGAAACACCATATATTTT. This translates into CASSLSLSSGNTIYF.

J is TRBJ2-5 and V is TRBV2; 9 bases align to TRBD1. The end of the DNA is better explained by TRBJ2-7, so the J call may be wrong. CDR3 length: 12 residues. CDR1 is SNHLY and CDR2 is FYNNEI in the germline V gene. CDR3 sequence reads: CASRDRAYEQYF. Written as DNA, the CDR3 is TGTGCCAGCCGGGACAGGGCCTACGAGCAGTACTTC.

The J gene is TRBJ1-2, the V gene TRBV5-8, with 7 bases that match TRBD1. This CDR3 is 14 amino acids long. The germline CDR1 and CDR2 sequences are SGHTS and YDEGEE. V lost 6 bases to trimming and J lost 4 bases; unmatched junction nucleotides: 9. CDR3 region: CASTSGTEFYGYTF. CDR3 sequence (DNA): TGTGCCAGCACCTCCGGGACAGAGTTCTATGGCTACACCTTC.

The chain couples TRBV7-9 to TRBJ2-5, with D possibly TRBD2 on 6 matching bases. This CDR3 has 14 amino acids. The germline V gene has CDR1 SEHNR and CDR2 FQNEAQ (reference sequence). V lost 8 bases and J lost 0, with 13 bases in between. The CDR3 is CASRMGGNQETQYF. The CDR3 region has the DNA TGTGCCAGCCGCATGGGGGGAAACCAAGAGACCCAGTACTTC.

This chain links TRBV10-1 with TRBJ2-7; D not resolved. This CDR3 spans 15 amino acids. Trimming stripped 0 bases from V and 2 bases from J, with 11 bases between. CDR1 WNHNN and CDR2 SYGVQD come from the germline V gene (reference sequence). This chain's CDR3 is CASSESAQRTYEQYF. CDR3 DNA: TGCGCCAGCAGTGAGTCAGCCCAGCGTACCTACGAGCAGTACTTC.

The V call is TRBV18, the J call TRBJ1-1; 8 bases map to TRBD1. J gave up 3 bases and V 2 bases, and 5 bases lay outside the gene matches. The length of the CDR3 is 15 residues. CDR1 is KGHSH, CDR2 LQKENI, per germline. The CDR3 spells CASSPGAGGHTEAFF. DNA for the CDR3: TGTGCCAGCTCACCAGGGGCAGGGGGCCACACTGAAGCTTTCTTT.

The rearrangement joins TRBV9 to TRBJ2-7; 7 positions agree with TRBD1. The CDR3 extends over 15 amino acids. Germline-derived CDR1 and CDR2 are SGDLS and YYNGEE. Losses at the gene ends were 4 bases for V and 2 bases for J; bases not matched to a gene: 9. For the CDR3, the DNA is TGTGCCAGCAGCTCCGAGCAGGGGGTGGCCTACGAGCAGTACTTC. Translation gives CASSSEQGVAYEQYF.

The CDR3, as DNA: TGTGCCAGCAGCTTAGATAAAGGCTACACCTTC. It codes for CASSLDKGYTF. The chain carries TRBV11-2 and TRBJ1-2, with unresolved D. The CDR3 has 11 amino acids. Germline V gives CDR1 SGHAT, CDR2 FQNNGV. Trimming stripped 0 bases from V and 8 bases from J, with 4 bases between.

The gene calls are TRBV18 and TRBJ2-5, with D possibly matching TRBD2 (5 bases). The CDR3 sequence is 16 residues long. V lost 3 bases and J lost 0, with 14 bases in between. Germline V gives CDR1 KGHSH, CDR2 LQKENI. The chain's CDR3 is CASSPGLPGNQETQYF. CDR3 coding DNA: TGTGCCAGCTCACCGGGCCTTCCGGGGAACCAAGAGACCCAGTACTTC.

The chain recombines TRBV28 with TRBJ1-5; D gene ambiguous. The germline V gene encodes CDR1 MDHEN and CDR2 SYDVKM. This CDR3 contains 13 residues. Trimming stripped 5 bases from V and 2 bases from J, with 7 bases between. Here the CDR3 reads CASSPPGNQPQHF. The CDR3, as DNA: TGTGCCAGCAGTCCCCCCGGCAATCAGCCCCAGCATTTT.

The gene calls are TRBV19 and TRBJ2-5; maybe TRBD2 (7 bases). The end of the DNA aligns better with TRBJ2-7, so the J call may be wrong. Germline V gene sequence: CDR1 LNHDA, CDR2 SQIVND (reference sequence). The CDR3 is 14 residues long. The CDR3 DNA is TGTGCCAGTACCTCGGGGGGCCAGTCCTACGAGCAGTACTTC. It codes for CASTSGGQSYEQYF.